These T cell receptor beta chains were read from a single sample in a study of radiation and T cells in renal cell carcinoma. TCRdb's copy holds only in-frame clones and misses some; the assay was immunoSEQ multiplex PCR. The sample shows about 130,000 clones, more than 70% of them seen only once. Sequences were derived from blood, sampled from a patient whose treatment included radiotherapy and nephrectomy. These receptors all come from a woman aged 50 to 60 with renal cell carcinoma. Each CDR3 is given with its conserved first and last residue. D genes are given only for firm matches. Expanded clones get a size class; other rows say once, few or many, or leave the size out.

j_call | v_call | d_call | cdr3_length | clone_size | cdr3_nt | cdr3_aa
TRBJ2-3 | TRBV21-1 | NA | 14 | NA | TGTGCCAGCGATTCCCAGGGTAGCACAGATACGCAGTATTTT | CASDSQGSTDTQYF
TRBJ1-2 | TRBV7-2 | NA | 12 | NA | TGTGCCAGCAGCTTAGCTTTCGTTGGCTACACCTTC | CASSLAFVGYTF
TRBJ1-4 | TRBV7-9 | NA | 16 | NA | TGTGCCAGCAGCATCTCTGCGGAGGCAACTAATGAAAAACTGTTTTTT | CASSISAEATNEKLFF
TRBJ1-6 | TRBV12-2 | NA | 15 | NA | TGTGCAAGTCGCTTTTCGACAGGGGAGGACTCACCCCTCCACTTT | CASRFSTGEDSPLHF
TRBJ2-1 | TRBV5-4 | NA | 14 | NA | TGTGCCAGCAGCTTGGGGGGGTTAAACAATGAGCAGTTCTTC | CASSLGGLNNEQFF
TRBJ2-1 | TRBV5-1 | NA | 11 | NA | TGCGCCAGCAGCTTGGGCTCAGAGCAGTTCTTC | CASSLGSEQFF
TRBJ2-6 | TRBV9 | NA | 17 | NA | TGTGCCAGCAGCGCGGGGATCAGGTTCTCTGGGGCCAACGTCCTGACTTTC | CASSAGIRFSGANVLTF
TRBJ2-5 | TRBV5-1 | NA | 13 | NA | TGCGCCAGCAGCTTCCCTAGTGGTGAGACCCAGTACTTC | CASSFPSGETQYF
TRBJ1-1 | TRBV6-5 | NA | 13 | NA | TGTGCCAGCAGTCCAGGGAGGGGCACTGAAGCTTTCTTT | CASSPGRGTEAFF
TRBJ2-7 | TRBV7-3 | TRBD2 | 18 | NA | TGTGCCAGCAGCTTAACCGGGACTAGCGGGGGAGGCGCACACGAGCAGTACTTC | CASSLTGTSGGGAHEQYF
TRBJ1-2 | TRBV29-1 | NA | 12 | few | TGCAGCGTGGGTGAGAGGGTAGGAGGCTACACCTTC | CSVGERVGGYTF
TRBJ1-4 | TRBV19 | TRBD1 | 17 | NA | TGTGCCAGTAGTTCGCGGACAGGGCGGGCAACTAATGAAAAACTGTTTTTT | CASSSRTGRATNEKLFF
TRBJ2-7 | TRBV5-1 | NA | 13 | NA | TGCGCCAGCAGCTTGGGGGGCCGGGAGAAGCAGTACTTC | CASSLGGREKQYF
TRBJ2-5 | TRBV7-2 | TRBD1 | 12 | NA | TGTGCCAGCAGCGACAGGGGAGAGACCCAGTACTTC | CASSDRGETQYF
TRBJ2-5 | TRBV4-2 | TRBD2 | 17 | NA | TGTGCCAGCAGCCCTTGGGGGAGCGGGGGGGACGAGGAGACCCAGTACTTC | CASSPWGSGGDEETQYF
TRBJ1-6 | TRBV18 | NA | 16 | once | TGTGCCAGCTCACCACGGGCGGGAAAAGGGGTTACACCCCTCCACTTT | CASSPRAGKGVTPLHF
TRBJ2-1 | TRBV6-5 | NA | 15 | NA | TGTGCCAGCAGTTACCGGTCGGGGAACTACAATGAGCAGTTCTTC | CASSYRSGNYNEQFF
TRBJ1-5 | TRBV25-1 | NA | 14 | NA | TGTGCCAGCAGGAGATCTGGAGAGAATCAGCCCCAGCATTTT | CASRRSGENQPQHF
TRBJ2-2 | TRBV5-5 | NA | 15 | NA | TGTGCCAGCAGCTTCGACGGTTGGGTTTCCGGGGAGCTGTTTTTT | CASSFDGWVSGELFF
TRBJ1-2 | TRBV6-5 | TRBD1 | 14 | NA | TGTGCCAGCAGCCGACAGGGTCGGAACTATGGCTACACCTTC | CASSRQGRNYGYTF
TRBJ1-2 | TRBV18 | NA | 15 | few | TGTGCCAGCTCCCCCGGGCGGCTAGCTAACTATGGCTACACCTTC | CASSPGRLANYGYTF
TRBJ1-2 | TRBV10-3 | NA | 13 | NA | TGTGCCATCAGTGCCGACACTCCCTATGGCTACACCTTC | CAISADTPYGYTF
TRBJ1-6 | TRBV19 | TRBD1 | 16 | NA | TGTGCCAGTAGTAGGGGGGACAGGGGTGAAAATTCACCCCTCCACTTT | CASSRGDRGENSPLHF
TRBJ1-6 | TRBV19 | NA | 15 | NA | TGTGCCAGTAGTTTTCAGGGCTCCTATAATTCACCCCTCCACTTT | CASSFQGSYNSPLHF